This TCR beta chain was found in a study of vaccination and CD4 T cells after COVID-19. Across the study: Investigators took post-vaccine samples a median 72 days after dose two, within a range of 14 to 241. Control cultures used a CEFX viral epitope pool, an HIV-1 Nef peptide pool, or no peptide.

The table lists this clonotype with a few counts. Its target is unknown. An Oncomine TCR Beta short-read assay was used to sequence the DNA from cultured CD4+ T cells. TCRdb processed the PCR reads anew with MiXCR; each CDR3 protein has one entry. The table shows 3,500 to 4,500 distinct CDR3 sequences, with 17% occurring only once. Treatment described: approximately 9-day PBMC culture with coronavirus spike peptide pools or control peptides (ViraFEST assay). Trimming took off 3 bases at V and 0 bases at J, with 9 bases between the two ends. CDR3 size: 14 residues. Germline-derived CDR1 and CDR2 are LNHDA and SQIVND (reference sequence).

Sequencing used CD4+ T cells from blood, cultured in vitro. This sequence originates from a human donor who had recovered from COVID-19. The chain has TRBV19 and TRBJ2-7; no definite D call. CDR3 region: CASSIGRASYEQYF. CDR3 sequence (DNA): TGTGCCAGTAGTATCGGTAGAGCCTCCTACGAGCAGTACTTC.